The 7 T cell receptor beta chains below all came from one sample that was sequenced in a study of glioma-infiltrating T cells after dendritic cell vaccination. The method was immunoSEQ multiplex PCR; TCRdb's version includes in-frame clones alone and lacks a portion of them. The sample has approximately 90,000 clones, roughly four fifths seen once. Described time point: after dendritic cell vaccination, including at tumor progression/relapse. Sequenced here: blood, sampled after dendritic cell vaccination. Receptor source: a human donor with glioblastoma.

This clone was found a few times. The chain links TRBV5-6 to TRBJ1-3, with 7 bases identical to TRBD1. V dropped 4 bases and J dropped 11; count of bases not matched to a gene: 9. From germline, CDR1 is SGHDT and CDR2 YYEEEE. This CDR3 has 13 amino acids. The CDR3 is CASSHGQARAIYF. CDR3 in DNA: TGTGCCAGCAGCCACGGACAGGCCCGGGCCATATATTTT.

The V gene is TRBV7-2, the J gene TRBJ2-5; the match to TRBD2 covers 9 bases. This CDR3 comprises 17 residues. Germline CDR1 reads SGHTA; CDR2 reads FQGNSA. The V gene end was trimmed by 1 base and the J gene end by 1 base; junction bases not matched to a gene: 7. The CDR3 sequence is CASSLGLLAGFQETQYF. The CDR3 nucleotides are TGTGCCAGCAGCTTAGGACTTCTAGCGGGGTTCCAAGAGACCCAGTACTTC.

The CDR3 spells CASSVGQPENTEAFF. CDR3 in DNA: TGCGCCAGCAGCGTCGGACAGCCTGAGAACACTGAAGCTTTCTTT. The genes are TRBV5-1 and TRBJ1-1, with D possibly TRBD1 on 6 matching bases. The CDR3 is 15 residues long. Germline V gives CDR1 SGHRS, CDR2 YFSETQ. The germline V and J ends were trimmed by 4 bases and 1 base, with 14 bases remaining between them.

A remark on this clone: The sample has other DNA sequences that encode this CDR3 too. CDR3 coding DNA: TGCGCCAGCAGCTTGGCGGGGTCCTACAATGAGCAGTTCTTC. Amino acids: CASSLAGSYNEQFF. The J gene is TRBJ2-1, the V gene TRBV5-1; D is perhaps TRBD2 (5 bases). CDR1 SGHRS and CDR2 YFSETQ come from the germline V gene. The CDR3 is 14 residues long. V was clipped by 0 bases and J by 1 base, with 5 bases between them.

The chain employs TRBV20-1 and TRBJ1-2; a weak D match, TRBD1 (5 bases). V shed 5 bases and J shed 2 bases, with 6 bases lying between them. Germline CDR1 DFQATT, CDR2 SNEGSKA (reference sequence). The CDR3 covers 11 residues. CDR3 sequence: CSAPGNYGYTF. In nucleotides, the CDR3 is TGCAGTGCTCCAGGGAACTATGGCTACACCTTC.

The genes are TRBV2 and TRBJ1-2, with 7 bases aligning to TRBD1. The CDR3 totals 16 residues. V was clipped by 4 bases and J by 6 bases; unmatched bases: 14. Per the germline V gene, CDR1 is SNHLY and CDR2 is FYNNEI. This CDR3 is CASSANRGPAGDGYTF. In DNA form, the CDR3 reads TGTGCCAGCAGTGCCAACAGGGGCCCGGCTGGCGATGGCTACACCTTC.

The chain employs TRBV7-7 and TRBJ2-7, with TRBD1 matching over 7 bases. Per the germline V gene, CDR1 is SSHAT and CDR2 is FNYEAQ (reference sequence). CDR3 length equals 13 residues. Unmatched junction bases numbered 4, after V lost 1 base and J lost 7 bases. The CDR3 DNA follows: TGTGCCAGCAGCTTAGTAGGGGGCGAAGAGCAGTACTTC. It translates to CASSLVGGEEQYF.